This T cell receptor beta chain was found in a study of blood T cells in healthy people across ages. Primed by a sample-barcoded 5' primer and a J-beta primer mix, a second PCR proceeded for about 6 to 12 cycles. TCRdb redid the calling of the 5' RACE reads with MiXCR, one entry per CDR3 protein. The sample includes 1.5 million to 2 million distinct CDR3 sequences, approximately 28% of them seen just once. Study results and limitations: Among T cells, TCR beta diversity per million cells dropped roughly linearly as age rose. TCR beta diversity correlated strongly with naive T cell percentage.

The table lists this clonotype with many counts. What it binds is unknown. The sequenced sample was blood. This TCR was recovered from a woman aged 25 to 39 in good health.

CDR3 DNA sequence: TGTGCCAGCAGCCAAGAGAGTCAGGGGGCCACCTACGAGCAGTACTTC. Its protein is CASSQESQGATYEQYF. This chain links TRBV4-2 with TRBJ2-7, with TRBD1 matching over 8 bases. The trim removed 0 bases at V and 2 bases at J, leaving 6 bases unmatched. This CDR3 has 16 residues. Germline V CDR1 and CDR2: LGHNA, YNFKEQ.